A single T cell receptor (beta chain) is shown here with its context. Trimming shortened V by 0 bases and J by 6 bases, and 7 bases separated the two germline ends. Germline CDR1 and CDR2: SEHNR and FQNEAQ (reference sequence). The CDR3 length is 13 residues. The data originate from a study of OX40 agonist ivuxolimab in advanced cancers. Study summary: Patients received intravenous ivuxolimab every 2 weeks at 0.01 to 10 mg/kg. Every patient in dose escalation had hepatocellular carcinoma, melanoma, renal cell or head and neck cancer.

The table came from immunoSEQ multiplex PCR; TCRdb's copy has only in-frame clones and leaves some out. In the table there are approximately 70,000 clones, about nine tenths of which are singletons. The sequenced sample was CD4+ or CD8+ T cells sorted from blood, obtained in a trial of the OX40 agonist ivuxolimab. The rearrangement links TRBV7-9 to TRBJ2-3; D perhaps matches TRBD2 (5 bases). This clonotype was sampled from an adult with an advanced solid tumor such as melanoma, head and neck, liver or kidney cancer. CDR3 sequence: CASSLAGVDTQYF. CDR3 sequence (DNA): TGTGCCAGCAGCTTAGCCGGGGTGGATACGCAGTATTTT. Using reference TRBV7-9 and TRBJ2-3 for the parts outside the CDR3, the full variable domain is DTGVSQNPRHKITKRGQNVTFRCDPISEHNRLYWYRQTLGQGPEFLTYFQNEAQLEKSRLLSDRFSAERPKGSFSTLEIQRTEQGDSAMYLCASSLAGVDTQYFGPGTRLTVL.